Described below is a single TCR beta chain sequence and its context. Its antigen is not known. TRB amplification used approximately 250 ng of peripheral blood genomic DNA. The data are from a study of T cell clusters in autoimmune cytopenias. The overall study: TRB sequencing had a median about 50,000 reads and 2,000 to 3,000 distinct clonotypes per sample.

Germline V gene data show CDR1 as SGHTA and CDR2 as FQGNSA. The CDR3 length is 15 residues. General study points: TRB repertoire shifts in secondary cytopenia and chronic lymphocytic leukemia mostly reflected lymphoma, not autoimmunity. Primary autoimmune cytopenia patients appeared to lack physiological T cell clusters present in healthy donors. Exclusive TRB clusters were about 2.8-fold more numerous in healthy donors than in active autoimmune hepatitis.

One tube held mixed TRB-A and TRB-B primer pools for touch-down PCR. TCRdb reanalyzed the multiplex PCR reads and collapses them to one entry per CDR3 protein, without DNA. Here the sample table reports 4,500 or so distinct CDR3 sequences. Sequenced: peripheral blood. The origin of this receptor is a human donor with an autoimmune cytopenia or autoimmune hepatitis (not recorded which). The rearrangement links TRBV7-2 to TRBJ1-5. The CDR3 is CASSFVWQGPQPQHF.